The rows below give T cell receptor beta chains drawn from one sample of a study of beta chain features in type 1 diabetes. TCRdb keeps only in-frame clones here, not all; method: immunoSEQ multiplex PCR. The sample yields more than 140,000 clones, about 9.7% seen once. The sample was central memory CD4+ T cells from blood. These receptors were obtained from a woman aged 40 to 50 in good health. Each CDR3 is given with its conserved first and last residue. The order of the fields is clone size, J gene, V gene, D gene, CDR3 protein, CDR3 DNA. A D gene is named only where the DNA matches it firmly. Clone size is given for some rows only: seen once, a few or many times, or a class if the clone is expanded.

clone size: .; J gene: TRBJ1-1; V gene: TRBV5-4; D gene: TRBD1; CDR3 protein: CASSADRANTEAFF; CDR3 DNA: TGTGCCAGCAGCGCTGACAGGGCGAACACTGAAGCTTTCTTT
clone size: many; J gene: TRBJ2-3; V gene: TRBV7-2; D gene: TRBD1; CDR3 protein: CASSWQGAITDTQYF; CDR3 DNA: TGTGCCAGCAGCTGGCAGGGGGCTATAACAGATACGCAGTATTTT
clone size: few; J gene: TRBJ2-7; V gene: TRBV7-8; D gene: TRBD1; CDR3 protein: CASSFSGQFDYEQYF; CDR3 DNA: TGTGCCAGCAGCTTCTCGGGACAGTTTGACTACGAGCAGTACTTC
clone size: .; J gene: TRBJ1-2; V gene: TRBV2; D gene: TRBD1; CDR3 protein: CASREKGTGNYGYTF; CDR3 DNA: TGTGCCAGCAGGGAGAAAGGGACAGGGAACTATGGCTACACCTTC
clone size: few; J gene: TRBJ2-3; V gene: TRBV25-1; D gene: .; CDR3 protein: CASRRVDTQYF; CDR3 DNA: TGTGCCAGTCGCAGGGTTGATACGCAGTATTTT
clone size: .; J gene: TRBJ2-2; V gene: TRBV5-6; D gene: TRBD1; CDR3 protein: CASRSWDRAPNTGELFF; CDR3 DNA: TGTGCCAGCAGGAGCTGGGACAGGGCCCCGAACACCGGGGAGCTGTTTTTT
clone size: .; J gene: TRBJ1-2; V gene: TRBV6-5; D gene: TRBD1; CDR3 protein: CASSLSRQGSSGYTF; CDR3 DNA: TGTGCCAGCAGCCTCTCCCGACAGGGGTCTAGTGGCTACACCTTC
clone size: .; J gene: TRBJ1-1; V gene: TRBV6-4; D gene: TRBD1; CDR3 protein: CASRSGGADTEAFF; CDR3 DNA: TGTGCCAGCAGATCAGGGGGCGCAGACACTGAAGCTTTCTTT
clone size: .; J gene: TRBJ2-3; V gene: TRBV9; D gene: TRBD2; CDR3 protein: CASSSRLAGGNTDTQYF; CDR3 DNA: TGTGCCAGCAGCTCGAGACTAGCGGGGGGCAACACAGATACGCAGTATTTT
clone size: .; J gene: TRBJ2-1; V gene: TRBV2; D gene: .; CDR3 protein: CASSLDNEQFF; CDR3 DNA: TGTGCCAGCAGCTTAGACAATGAGCAGTTCTTC
clone size: few; J gene: TRBJ1-2; V gene: TRBV29-1; D gene: TRBD1; CDR3 protein: CSVGAGGGYTF; CDR3 DNA: TGCAGCGTTGGGGCAGGGGGAGGCTACACCTTC
clone size: .; J gene: TRBJ1-4; V gene: TRBV28; D gene: TRBD1; CDR3 protein: CASSLGQGKPEKLFF; CDR3 DNA: TGTGCCAGCAGTCTAGGACAGGGAAAGCCTGAAAAACTGTTTTTT
clone size: few; J gene: TRBJ1-6; V gene: TRBV19; D gene: .; CDR3 protein: CASSLKGGNNSPLHF; CDR3 DNA: TGTGCCAGTAGCCTGAAAGGGGGAAATAATTCACCCCTCCACTTT
clone size: few; J gene: TRBJ1-1; V gene: TRBV28; D gene: .; CDR3 protein: CASSSAGNTEAFF; CDR3 DNA: TGTGCCAGCAGTTCCGCCGGTAACACTGAAGCTTTCTTT
clone size: .; J gene: TRBJ2-5; V gene: TRBV9; D gene: .; CDR3 protein: CASSPYWGGVGGETQYF; CDR3 DNA: TGTGCCAGCAGCCCCTATTGGGGGGGCGTGGGAGGCGAGACCCAGTACTTC
clone size: many; J gene: TRBJ1-6; V gene: TRBV7-9; D gene: .; CDR3 protein: CASSPGMSYNSPLHF; CDR3 DNA: TGTGCCAGCAGCCCCGGGATGTCCTATAATTCACCCCTCCACTTT
clone size: .; J gene: TRBJ2-3; V gene: TRBV9; D gene: .; CDR3 protein: CASTRTGTSTDTQYF; CDR3 DNA: TGTGCCAGCACCCGCACGGGAACTAGCACAGATACGCAGTATTTT
clone size: .; J gene: TRBJ2-3; V gene: TRBV7-2; D gene: TRBD1; CDR3 protein: CASSFEGTGTDTQYF; CDR3 DNA: TGTGCCAGCAGCTTCGAGGGGACAGGCACAGATACGCAGTATTTT
clone size: many; J gene: TRBJ1-2; V gene: TRBV7-4; D gene: TRBD1; CDR3 protein: CASSLRVRSVDRVGYGYTF; CDR3 DNA: TGTGCCAGCAGCTTGCGAGTGAGATCTGTGGACAGGGTTGGCTATGGCTACACCTTC
clone size: few; J gene: TRBJ2-7; V gene: TRBV18; D gene: TRBD1; CDR3 protein: CASSPSTGGASPAEQYF; CDR3 DNA: TGTGCCAGCTCGCCTTCAACAGGGGGAGCTTCGCCCGCCGAGCAGTACTTC
clone size: .; J gene: TRBJ2-3; V gene: TRBV5-1; D gene: TRBD2; CDR3 protein: CASSPSGSTDTQYF; CDR3 DNA: TGCGCCAGCAGTCCTAGCGGAAGCACAGATACGCAGTATTTT
clone size: .; J gene: TRBJ2-7; V gene: TRBV27; D gene: .; CDR3 protein: CASSLKRGFSYEQYF; CDR3 DNA: TGTGCCAGCAGTTTAAAACGGGGATTTTCCTACGAGCAGTACTTC
clone size: .; J gene: TRBJ2-5; V gene: TRBV5-4; D gene: .; CDR3 protein: CASSLERDQETQYF; CDR3 DNA: TGTGCCAGCAGCTTGGAGAGGGACCAAGAGACCCAGTACTTC
clone size: .; J gene: TRBJ2-1; V gene: TRBV18; D gene: TRBD2; CDR3 protein: CASSPETSNYNEQFF; CDR3 DNA: TGTGCCAGCTCCCCTGAGACTAGCAACTACAATGAGCAGTTCTTC
clone size: .; J gene: TRBJ2-7; V gene: TRBV6-5; D gene: .; CDR3 protein: CASSSLYEQYF; CDR3 DNA: TGTGCCAGCAGTTCCCTATACGAGCAGTACTTC
clone size: few; J gene: TRBJ2-1; V gene: TRBV7-2; D gene: TRBD1; CDR3 protein: CASSSQGARQFF; CDR3 DNA: TGTGCCAGCAGCTCCCAGGGGGCTCGGCAGTTCTTC
clone size: few; J gene: TRBJ1-3; V gene: TRBV5-1; D gene: .; CDR3 protein: CASSSDTSGNTIYF; CDR3 DNA: TGCGCCAGCAGCTCGGACACCTCTGGAAACACCATATATTTT
clone size: few; J gene: TRBJ2-1; V gene: TRBV5-4; D gene: .; CDR3 protein: CASSLGGAASGEQFF; CDR3 DNA: TGTGCCAGCAGCTTGGGTGGGGCCGCATCTGGTGAGCAGTTCTTC
clone size: .; J gene: TRBJ1-2; V gene: TRBV18; D gene: .; CDR3 protein: CASSPRGAEGYGYTF; CDR3 DNA: TGTGCCAGCTCACCGCGGGGGGCTGAAGGCTATGGCTACACCTTC
clone size: .; J gene: TRBJ2-1; V gene: TRBV5-1; D gene: TRBD1; CDR3 protein: CASRPGQGAFYNEQFF; CDR3 DNA: TGCGCCAGCAGGCCGGGACAGGGGGCATTCTACAATGAGCAGTTCTTC
clone size: .; J gene: TRBJ2-1; V gene: TRBV5-1; D gene: TRBD2; CDR3 protein: CASSPRTSGGNNEQFF; CDR3 DNA: TGCGCCAGCAGCCCCAGGACTAGCGGGGGGAACAATGAGCAGTTCTTC
clone size: few; J gene: TRBJ2-7; V gene: TRBV4-1; D gene: TRBD1; CDR3 protein: CASSQFQGARYEQYF; CDR3 DNA: TGCGCCAGCAGCCAATTCCAGGGGGCGCGGTACGAGCAGTACTTC
clone size: few; J gene: TRBJ1-6; V gene: TRBV27; D gene: .; CDR3 protein: CASSPRQTYNSPLHF; CDR3 DNA: TGTGCCAGCAGTCCTAGACAGACCTATAATTCACCCCTCCACTTT
clone size: .; J gene: TRBJ1-2; V gene: TRBV4-1; D gene: .; CDR3 protein: CANSQVPQNAYGYTF; CDR3 DNA: TGCGCCAACAGCCAAGTCCCCCAGAACGCTTATGGCTACACCTTC
clone size: few; J gene: TRBJ1-5; V gene: TRBV29-1; D gene: TRBD1; CDR3 protein: CSAVGTDLNQPQHF; CDR3 DNA: TGCAGCGCCGTGGGGACAGACCTCAATCAGCCCCAGCATTTT
clone size: few; J gene: TRBJ2-3; V gene: TRBV5-1; D gene: TRBD2; CDR3 protein: CASSGGAGGSTDTQYF; CDR3 DNA: TGCGCCAGCAGCGGCGGGGCGGGGGGAAGCACAGATACGCAGTATTTT
clone size: .; J gene: TRBJ2-5; V gene: TRBV5-1; D gene: .; CDR3 protein: CASSDSQETQYF; CDR3 DNA: TGCGCCAGCAGCGACTCGCAGGAGACCCAGTACTTC
clone size: .; J gene: TRBJ1-2; V gene: TRBV10-3; D gene: TRBD1; CDR3 protein: CAIRPDRDLLGYTF; CDR3 DNA: TGTGCCATCAGGCCGGACAGGGACCTCCTAGGCTACACCTTC
clone size: few; J gene: TRBJ1-2; V gene: TRBV7-2; D gene: .; CDR3 protein: CASSPTNQAGYTF; CDR3 DNA: TGTGCCAGCAGCCCTACCAATCAGGCTGGCTACACCTTC
clone size: few; J gene: TRBJ2-7; V gene: TRBV9; D gene: .; CDR3 protein: CASSVQQGPGYEQYF; CDR3 DNA: TGTGCCAGCAGCGTTCAACAGGGTCCCGGGTACGAGCAGTACTTC
clone size: .; J gene: TRBJ2-3; V gene: TRBV7-9; D gene: .; CDR3 protein: CASSLGLSGDTQYF; CDR3 DNA: TGTGCCAGCAGCTTAGGATTGAGCGGGGATACGCAGTATTTT
clone size: few; J gene: TRBJ1-5; V gene: TRBV2; D gene: TRBD1; CDR3 protein: CASSPDRGNQPQHF; CDR3 DNA: TGTGCCAGCAGCCCCGACAGGGGCAATCAGCCCCAGCATTTT
clone size: many; J gene: TRBJ2-7; V gene: TRBV13; D gene: TRBD2; CDR3 protein: CASSPRGGGFHEQYF; CDR3 DNA: TGTGCCAGCAGCCCCCGCGGCGGGGGTTTCCACGAGCAGTACTTC
clone size: .; J gene: TRBJ2-1; V gene: TRBV14; D gene: TRBD1; CDR3 protein: CASSHWDSAYNEQFF; CDR3 DNA: TGTGCCAGCAGCCATTGGGACAGTGCCTACAATGAGCAGTTCTTC
clone size: .; J gene: TRBJ2-5; V gene: TRBV7-2; D gene: .; CDR3 protein: CASSYRLTETQYF; CDR3 DNA: TGTGCCAGCAGCTACCGTCTAACTGAGACCCAGTACTTC
clone size: few; J gene: TRBJ1-2; V gene: TRBV9; D gene: .; CDR3 protein: CASSIGLDSTKGYTF; CDR3 DNA: TGTGCCAGCAGTATAGGTTTGGACTCTACGAAGGGCTACACCTTC
clone size: few; J gene: TRBJ2-1; V gene: TRBV19; D gene: TRBD2; CDR3 protein: CASSTGSGGAGDEQFF; CDR3 DNA: TGTGCCAGTAGTACCGGTAGCGGGGGGGCCGGGGATGAGCAGTTCTTC
clone size: few; J gene: TRBJ1-5; V gene: TRBV19; D gene: TRBD1; CDR3 protein: CASMGQGFGSNQPQHF; CDR3 DNA: TGTGCCAGTATGGGACAGGGGTTCGGGAGCAATCAGCCCCAGCATTTT
clone size: .; J gene: TRBJ2-5; V gene: TRBV18; D gene: .; CDR3 protein: CASSLKGKETQYF; CDR3 DNA: TGTGCCAGCTCACTGAAGGGGAAAGAGACCCAGTACTTC
clone size: .; J gene: TRBJ2-7; V gene: TRBV4-3; D gene: .; CDR3 protein: CASSLEMAGSLEQYF; CDR3 DNA: TGCGCCAGCAGCCTCGAGATGGCAGGGTCCCTCGAGCAGTACTTC
clone size: .; J gene: TRBJ1-5; V gene: TRBV2; D gene: .; CDR3 protein: CASSAYSNQPQHF; CDR3 DNA: TGTGCCAGCAGTGCGTATAGCAATCAGCCCCAGCATTTT